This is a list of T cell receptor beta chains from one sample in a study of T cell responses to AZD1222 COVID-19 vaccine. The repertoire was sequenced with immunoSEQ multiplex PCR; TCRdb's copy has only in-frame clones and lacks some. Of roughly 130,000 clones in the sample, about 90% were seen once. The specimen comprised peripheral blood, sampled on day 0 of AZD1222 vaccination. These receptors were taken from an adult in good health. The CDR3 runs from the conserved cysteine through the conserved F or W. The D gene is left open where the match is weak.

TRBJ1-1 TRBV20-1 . CSASRLYTEAFF
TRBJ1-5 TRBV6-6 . CASARGISNQPQHF
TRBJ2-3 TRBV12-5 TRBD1 CASAPGQVFSDTQYF
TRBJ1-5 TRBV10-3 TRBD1 CAIRGTGGGQPQHF
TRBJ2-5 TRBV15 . CATSRDNRETQYF
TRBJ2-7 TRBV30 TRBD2 CAWSPSGGRMYF
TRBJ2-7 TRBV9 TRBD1 CASSPGQGAGEQYF
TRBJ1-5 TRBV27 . CASSRRVVGTNQPQHF
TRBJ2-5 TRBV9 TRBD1 CASSVGVVQGVKETQYF
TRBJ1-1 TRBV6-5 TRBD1 CASRGGTVNTEAFF
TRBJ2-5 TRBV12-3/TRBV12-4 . CASSLAIRRTQYF
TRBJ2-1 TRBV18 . CASSRGPSPEQFF
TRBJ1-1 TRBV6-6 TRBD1 CASRTNDRVTEAFF
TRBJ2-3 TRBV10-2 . CASSAVGLGPHLSTDTQYF
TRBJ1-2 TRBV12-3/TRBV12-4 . CASHRSAQGYTF
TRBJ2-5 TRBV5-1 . CASSLVIRETQYF
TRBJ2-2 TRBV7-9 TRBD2 CASSLESRLAVRAGELFF
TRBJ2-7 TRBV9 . CASSEDSDYEQYF
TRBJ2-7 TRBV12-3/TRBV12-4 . CASRGRRVEQYF
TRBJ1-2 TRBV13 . CASSSVGNYGYTF
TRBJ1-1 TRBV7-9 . CASSLGQLNTEAFF
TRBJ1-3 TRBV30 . CAWSVVEEHGNTIYF
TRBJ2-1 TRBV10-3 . CAISGQQSSYNEQFF
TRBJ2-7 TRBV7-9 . CASSSRDNYEQYF
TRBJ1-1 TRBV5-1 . CASSLVSIGTEAFF
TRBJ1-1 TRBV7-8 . CASSLLGGRRYTEAFF
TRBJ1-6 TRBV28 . CASSFGYSPLHF
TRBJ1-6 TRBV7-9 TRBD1 CASSSQGGNSPLHF
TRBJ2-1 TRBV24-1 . CATSDSSDEQFF
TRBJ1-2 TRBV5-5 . CASSLVRGEDGYTF
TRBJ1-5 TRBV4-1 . CASSQDRTSYNQPQHF
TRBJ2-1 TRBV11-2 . CASTSSYNEQFF
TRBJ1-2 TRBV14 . CASSQNRKGYTF
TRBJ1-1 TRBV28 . CASSLGGRAGNTEAFF
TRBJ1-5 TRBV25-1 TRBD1 CASSVGQGNQPQHF
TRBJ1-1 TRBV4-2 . CASSQAAGVRTEAFF
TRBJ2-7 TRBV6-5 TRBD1 CASNNPTGPQYF
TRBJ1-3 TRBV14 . CASSPGGNTIYF
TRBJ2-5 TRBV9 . CASSVAATGETQYF
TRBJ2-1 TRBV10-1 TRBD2 CASSELAGGKKEFNEQFF
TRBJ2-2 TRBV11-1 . CASSFGGGNTGELFF
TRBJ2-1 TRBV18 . CASSPARTNGGYNEQFF
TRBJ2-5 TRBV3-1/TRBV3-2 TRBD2 CASSQDLRTSGNSHGETQYF
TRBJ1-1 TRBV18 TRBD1 CASSPGQGRNTEAFF
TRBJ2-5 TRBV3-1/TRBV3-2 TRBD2 CASSQGGGVETQYF
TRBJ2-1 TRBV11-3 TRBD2 CASSLGLADEQFF
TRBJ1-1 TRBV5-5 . CASSLIGGAGEAFF
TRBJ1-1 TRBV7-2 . CASSLQGSRLNTEAFF
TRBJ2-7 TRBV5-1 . CASSPPEGNAYEQYF